This T cell receptor beta chain was sequenced during a study of CD8+ T cells in alopecia areata. In each case, RNA was isolated and then reverse transcribed into cDNA as the sequencing template. Assay: immunoSEQ multiplex PCR; the TCRdb copy retains only in-frame clones and omits some. This table holds around 150,000 clones, 50% to 60% found once. The CDR3 has 13 amino acids. Trimming shortened V by 8 bases and J by 1 base, and 14 bases separated the two germline ends. Germline V CDR1 and CDR2: SQVTM, ANQGSEA. Study outcomes and limitations: Alphabeta T cells residing in normal skin are also sequenced in scalp samples. The study found TCR sharing across patients less clear than in mice, possibly for HLA reasons.

With regard to this clone: Its antigen is not identified.

The sample was CD4+ T cells sorted from blood. The rearrangement uses TRBV29-1 and TRBJ2-5; D is perhaps TRBD2 (6 bases). The receptor was isolated from a human donor in good health. Written as DNA, the CDR3 is TGCAGCTCTGGGGCGGGACCCCAAGAGACCCAGTACTTC. This encodes CSSGAGPQETQYF.